A single TCR beta chain is shown here with its context. This clonotype was seen ten or more times. This receptor's antigen is unknown. Base qualities are not provided; no much larger clone lies one nucleotide away. This record belongs to a study of spatial heterogeneity in lung cancer (dated by TCRdb to the late 2010s). In the study overall: More beta-chain than alpha-chain transcripts were consistently detected, likely reflecting higher beta-chain transcript abundance. In tumor regions, TCR transcript counts showed a strong correlation with a T cell transcriptional module score derived from matched bulk RNA-seq. In the raw uncorrected reads, each unique combination of TCR and UMI appeared on average more than ten times. In non-small cell lung cancer, the study made a quantitative comparison of TCR alpha and beta repertoires among multiple tumor regions, matched nontumor lung and blood. TCR repertoire features were related to nonsynonymous mutation counts determined by whole-exome sequencing of tumor tissue. Both alpha and beta chains were TCR-sequenced in 210 or so tumor regions, under 85 matched nontumor lung samples and approximately 50 PBMC samples obtained at surgery. What the work shows at the level of the full study, not this receptor alone: Confirming at a functional level the hypothesis that regional TCRs recognize regional mutations was considered to require additional single-cell paired TCR alpha and beta sequencing. A correlation was observed between the number of expanded intratumoral alpha and beta TCRs and the tumor nonsynonymous mutation count. Counts of ubiquitous and regional expanded TCRs correlated with counts of ubiquitous and regional nonsynonymous mutations, respectively. TCR-seq coverage of tumor T cells was estimated to be only approximately 7.3% for alpha chains and more than 11% for beta chains.

CDR1 MNHEY and CDR2 SVGEGT are derived from the germline V gene. Trimming leaves V shorter by 4 bases and J shorter by 1 base, with the junction holding 10 bases beyond the gene matches. From the cysteine up to the phenylalanine, the CDR3 has a length of 17 residues. Only the CDR3 DNA stays, 51 bases, in frame from base 1. This sample's time point label indicates: sample taken at primary tumor resection. The donors were more than 65 patients from the lung TRACERx cohort who had early-stage, untreated non-small cell lung cancer. For TCR sequencing, whole RNA was extracted from tumor and nontumor lung tissue, or from cryopreserved PBMC samples, and no cell sorting was done. Only patients for whom sufficient RNA was available from at least two tumor regions were selected for TCR sequencing. Before being selected, tumor and adjacent nontumor lung specimens were reviewed by a lung pathologist. Receptors were amplified or captured by 5' RACE. The reads were generated on a NextSeq 500. In the TCR library protocol, a unique molecular identifier was attached to each TCR cDNA molecule so that PCR and sequencing errors could be corrected. Per the original workflow: TCR identification, UMI-based error correction and CDR3 extraction were performed with Decombinator tools. Expanded TCRs were defined as those above a frequency of 2 per 1,000, corresponding to the top 1% of the tumor frequency distribution. Expanded tumor TCRs statistically deemed absent (corrected P<0.05) from at least one tumor region were classed as regional, and all other expanded tumor TCRs were classed as ubiquitous. Rényi diversity was computed with the R vegan package after subsampling each repertoire 100 times to 5,000 TCRs. CDR3 similarity networks were built from amino acid triplet string-kernel similarity, connecting CDR3s with pairwise similarity above 0.82. TCRdb reprocessing: public reads trimmed at Q25 with fastp, clones called with MiXCR, in-frame beta chains kept. Every distinct CDR3 protein forms one entry, paired with its most common genes and DNA. What appears here as the V and J calls and clone size reflects TCRdb's work, not the paper's. This sample is represented by 4,400 or so distinct CDR3 sequences; approximately 6.1% of them were singletons. Under 35% of the sample belongs to the ten largest clones.

Sequences were derived from lung tumor tissue, sampled at surgery. The sequence was collected from a male donor with early-stage non-small cell lung cancer. The rearrangement combines TRBV6-2 or TRBV6-3 with TRBJ2-5, and TRBD1 matches 9 of the central bases. DNA sequence: TGTGCCAGCAGTTTGGATCCGGGACAGGGACCCCAAGAGACCCAGTACTTC. This encodes CASSLDPGQGPQETQYF.